This TCR beta chain is drawn from a study of beta chain features in type 1 diabetes. Study-wide results and limits: For Type 1 diabetes patients, all four CD4+ subsets carried TCRB CDR3s that were moderately but significantly shorter.

Expressed TCRB transcripts were sequenced, since all the RNA that had been isolated was reverse transcribed. Assay used: immunoSEQ multiplex PCR; TCRdb lists only in-frame clones, some missing. The sample shows about 650,000 clones, around 12% of them seen only once. This clone came up a few times. Its antigen remains unknown. CDR1 SGHNT and CDR2 YYREEE come from the germline V gene (reference sequence). Trimming left V 0 bases short and J 7 bases short, with 16 bases between. The CDR3 is 15 amino acids. The sequenced material came from naive CD4+ T cells from blood. The chain employs TRBV5-4 and TRBJ2-5; D possibly corresponds to TRBD1 (5 bases). This TCR was sampled from a young man with type 1 diabetes. The CDR3 region has the DNA TGTGCCAGCAGCTTGGAATGGGGCAGGGAAGGGACCCAGTACTTC. The encoded protein is CASSLEWGREGTQYF.